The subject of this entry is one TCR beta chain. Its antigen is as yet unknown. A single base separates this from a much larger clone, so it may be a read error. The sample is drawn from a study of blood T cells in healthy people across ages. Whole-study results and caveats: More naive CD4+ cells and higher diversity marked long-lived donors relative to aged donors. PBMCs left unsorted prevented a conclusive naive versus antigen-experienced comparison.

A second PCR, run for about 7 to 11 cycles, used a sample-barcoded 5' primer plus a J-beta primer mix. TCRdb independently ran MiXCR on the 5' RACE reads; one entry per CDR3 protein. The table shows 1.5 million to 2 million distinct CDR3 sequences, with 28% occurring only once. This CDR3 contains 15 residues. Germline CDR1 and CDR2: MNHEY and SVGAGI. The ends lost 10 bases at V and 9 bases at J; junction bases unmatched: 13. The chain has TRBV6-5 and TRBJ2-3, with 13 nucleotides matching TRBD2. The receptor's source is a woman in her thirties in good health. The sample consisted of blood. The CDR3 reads CANRTGLAGKATQYF. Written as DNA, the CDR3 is TGTGCCAACAGAACGGGACTAGCGGGAAAAGCAACGCAGTATTTT.